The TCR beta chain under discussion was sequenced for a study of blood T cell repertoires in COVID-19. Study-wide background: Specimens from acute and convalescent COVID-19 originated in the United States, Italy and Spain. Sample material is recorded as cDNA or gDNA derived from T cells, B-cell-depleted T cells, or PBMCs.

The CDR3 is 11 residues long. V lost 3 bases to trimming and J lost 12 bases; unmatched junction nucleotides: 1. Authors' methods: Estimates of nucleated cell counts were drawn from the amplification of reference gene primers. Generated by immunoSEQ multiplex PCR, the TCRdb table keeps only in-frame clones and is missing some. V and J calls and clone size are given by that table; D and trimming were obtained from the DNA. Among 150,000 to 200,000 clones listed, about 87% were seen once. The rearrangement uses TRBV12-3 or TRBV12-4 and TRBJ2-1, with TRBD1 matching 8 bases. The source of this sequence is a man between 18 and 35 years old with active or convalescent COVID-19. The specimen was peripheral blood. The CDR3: CASSFGQGQFF. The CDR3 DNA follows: TGTGCCAGCAGTTTCGGACAGGGGCAGTTCTTC.